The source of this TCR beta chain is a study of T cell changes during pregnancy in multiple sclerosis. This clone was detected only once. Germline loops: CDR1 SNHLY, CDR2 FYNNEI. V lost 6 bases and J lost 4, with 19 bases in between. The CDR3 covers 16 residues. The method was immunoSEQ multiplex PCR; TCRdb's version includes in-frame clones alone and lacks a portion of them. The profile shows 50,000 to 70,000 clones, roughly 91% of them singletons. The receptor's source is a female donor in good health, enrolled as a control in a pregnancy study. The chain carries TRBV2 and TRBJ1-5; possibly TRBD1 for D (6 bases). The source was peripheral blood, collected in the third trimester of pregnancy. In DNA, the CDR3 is TGTGCCAGCAGCAATTCACCCGGACAGCTGAATCAGCCCCAGCATTTT. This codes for CASSNSPGQLNQPQHF.